Listed below are T cell receptor beta chains from one sample, sequenced in a study of blood T cell repertoires in COVID-19. Method: immunoSEQ multiplex PCR; TCRdb's copy keeps in-frame clones and lacks some. The data contain about 28,000 clones, about 84% of them singletons. The sequenced sample consisted of peripheral blood. All receptors derive from a woman aged 55-75 years with acute or convalescent COVID-19. Each CDR3 is given with its conserved first and last residue. Each record gives: J gene, V gene, D gene, clone size, CDR3 DNA, CDR3 protein. D genes are given only for firm matches. Size tells how often a clone was seen (once, few, many) or the class of an expanded clone, and some rows leave it out.

>TRBJ1-1|TRBV25-1|TRBD1|few
TGTGCCAGCAGTGATTCGGGACAGGGGGCGAACACTGAAGCTTTCTTT
CASSDSGQGANTEAFF
>TRBJ2-7|TRBV27|TRBD1|-
TGTGCCAGCAGTGCTTCCGGGACAGGGGTCTACGAGCAGTACTTC
CASSASGTGVYEQYF
>TRBJ2-5|TRBV5-8|TRBD2|-
TGTGCCAGCAGGCAGGGACTAGCGGCGGCCCAAGAGACCCAGTACTTC
CASRQGLAAAQETQYF
>TRBJ2-1|TRBV5-1|-|-
TGCGCCAGCAGCTTGCGGCAGGGTGATGCAGGTGAGCAGTTCTTC
CASSLRQGDAGEQFF
>TRBJ1-2|TRBV2|-|-
TGTGCCAGCACCCACGGGGTGCTCTATGGCTACACCTTC
CASTHGVLYGYTF
>TRBJ2-7|TRBV6-5|TRBD1|-
TGTGCCAGCAGTCGGGACAGTAGCTCCTACGAGCAGTACTTC
CASSRDSSSYEQYF
>TRBJ2-5|TRBV7-6|-|-
TGTGCCAGCAGCTTTGACTTGATTGAGACCCAGTACTTC
CASSFDLIETQYF
>TRBJ2-3|TRBV10-3|-|-
TGTGCCATCAGTGGGGGGCAGGGGGGCGAGACAGATACGCAGTATTTT
CAISGGQGGETDTQYF
>TRBJ1-2|TRBV5-4|-|-
TGTGCCAGCAGCTTGGGGGGCGGTTTTGGCTACACCTTC
CASSLGGGFGYTF
>TRBJ2-5|TRBV11-3|-|-
TGTGCCAGCGCCCGGGGTCGCGGGGAGACCCAGTACTTC
CASARGRGETQYF
>TRBJ2-1|TRBV5-1|-|-
TGCGCCAGCGCCCCACTGGGAGGAGAGTCCTACAATGAGCAGTTCTTC
CASAPLGGESYNEQFF
>TRBJ2-2|TRBV5-1|TRBD2|-
TGCGCCAGCAGCCCAACTCCGGGACTAGCGGGGGGCCCGAACACCGGGGAGCTGTTTTTT
CASSPTPGLAGGPNTGELFF
>TRBJ1-1|TRBV6-5|-|-
TGTGCCAGCAGTCCCCCCACGGGATCGAACACTGAAGCTTTCTTT
CASSPPTGSNTEAFF
>TRBJ2-5|TRBV2|TRBD1|-
TGTGCCAGCTCCCGCCCGGGACAGGGGGCAAAGGAGACCCAGTACTTC
CASSRPGQGAKETQYF
>TRBJ2-3|TRBV11-2|TRBD1|-
TGTGCCAGCAGCTCCACGGGACAGGGAGATACGCAGTATTTT
CASSSTGQGDTQYF
>TRBJ1-5|TRBV19|TRBD1|once
TGTGCCACAAACAGGGGGCGAGACAGCAATCAGCCCCAGCATTTT
CATNRGRDSNQPQHF
>TRBJ2-7|TRBV9|-|few
TGTGCCAGCAGCGTAGGAGTCGGGATCGGCGAGCAGTACTTC
CASSVGVGIGEQYF
>TRBJ1-1|TRBV30|TRBD1|-
TGTGCCTGGAGTGGCCCCCGGGACAGGGGATTCAGAGCTTTCTTT
CAWSGPRDRGFRAFF
>TRBJ2-3|TRBV2|-|-
TGTGCCAGCAGGGCAGGGGCAGATACGCAGTATTTT
CASRAGADTQYF
>TRBJ1-3|TRBV12-3/TRBV12-4|-|few
TGTGCCAGCGGTGACAGCTCTGGAAACACCATATATTTT
CASGDSSGNTIYF
>TRBJ2-2|TRBV4-1|TRBD2|-
TGCGCCAGCAGCTACCAAGGACTAGCGGGGGGGCGTGGCACCGGGGAGCTGTTTTTT
CASSYQGLAGGRGTGELFF
>TRBJ2-2|TRBV11-3|TRBD2|-
TGTGCCAGCAGCTCAGGACTAGCGGGGAACACCGGGGAGCTGTTTTTT
CASSSGLAGNTGELFF
>TRBJ2-3|TRBV9|-|-
TGTGCCAGCAGCGTAGAGGGGCGAGTGGAGACGCAGTATTTT
CASSVEGRVETQYF
>TRBJ2-3|TRBV2|-|once
TGTGCCAGCAGTCTACAGGGCGGAGGTAGCACAGATACGCAGTATTTT
CASSLQGGGSTDTQYF
>TRBJ2-5|TRBV28|TRBD1|-
TGTGCCAGCAATACCCCCGGACAGGGAGAGACCCAGTACTTC
CASNTPGQGETQYF
>TRBJ2-7|TRBV12-3/TRBV12-4|-|-
TGTGCCAGCAGTTTACAGGGTTCCTACGAGCAGTACTTC
CASSLQGSYEQYF
>TRBJ1-2|TRBV2|TRBD1|-
TGTGCCAGCAGTTCGAATATCCAAGGGGGCGGTGGCTACACCTTC
CASSSNIQGGGGYTF
>TRBJ1-1|TRBV7-9|TRBD1|-
TGTGCCAGCAGACACCGGGACAGCACTGAAGCTTTCTTT
CASRHRDSTEAFF
>TRBJ1-3|TRBV3-1/TRBV3-2|-|-
TGTGCCAGCAGCCAAGTCACTGGAAACACCATATATTTT
CASSQVTGNTIYF
>TRBJ2-7|TRBV7-8|TRBD1|-
TGTGCCAGCAGCGCCGGGACAGGGCTCTACGAGCAGTACTTC
CASSAGTGLYEQYF
>TRBJ2-3|TRBV19|-|-
TGTGCCAGTAGTATGGAAGGGAGAGGAGGTACAGATACGCAGTATTTT
CASSMEGRGGTDTQYF
>TRBJ1-6|TRBV30|TRBD1|once
TGTGCCTGGGCGATCGGGACAGGGAATTCACCCCTCCACTTT
CAWAIGTGNSPLHF
>TRBJ1-2|TRBV25-1|-|few
TGTGCCAGCAGTGACCCAGGGGCATGGTATGGCTACACCTTC
CASSDPGAWYGYTF
>TRBJ1-3|TRBV5-1|-|-
TGCGCCAGCAGCTTGTCCGGGTCTGCTGGAAACACCATATATTTT
CASSLSGSAGNTIYF
>TRBJ2-7|TRBV6-1|TRBD2|-
TGTGCCAGCAGTGACAGGGAGGGCTACGAGCAGTACTTC
CASSDREGYEQYF
>TRBJ1-1|TRBV6-5|-|-
TGTGCCAGCAGTCGGAACACTGAAGCTTTCTTT
CASSRNTEAFF
>TRBJ1-1|TRBV7-3|TRBD1|-
TGTGCCAGCAGCCCGATCTTTAATATTGACAGGGCTGGGACTGAAGCTTTCTTT
CASSPIFNIDRAGTEAFF
>TRBJ2-1|TRBV7-9|TRBD2|-
TGTGCCAGCAGCAGCCTAGCGGGGGCCTACAATGAGCAGTTCTTC
CASSSLAGAYNEQFF
>TRBJ1-5|TRBV11-2|-|-
TGTGCCAGCAGCGCAGTCGGGGGGGACAATCAGCCCCAGCATTTT
CASSAVGGDNQPQHF
>TRBJ2-7|TRBV2|TRBD1|-
TGTGCCAGCAGCAAGGGACAGGGCATTTACGAGCAGTACTTC
CASSKGQGIYEQYF
>TRBJ2-1|TRBV30|-|-
TGTGCCTGCAGGGAATCGCCGAATGAGCAGTTCTTC
CACRESPNEQFF
>TRBJ2-1|TRBV9|TRBD2|-
TGTGCCAGCAGCCTATATCCCGCGACTAGCGGGGGGAATGAGCAGTTCTTC
CASSLYPATSGGNEQFF
>TRBJ2-7|TRBV2|-|-
TGTGCCAGCAGTGAAAATGAGGGGGTCTACGAGCAGTACTTC
CASSENEGVYEQYF
>TRBJ1-4|TRBV7-9|TRBD1|-
TGTGCCAGCAGCTTAGGAGAGACAGGGGGGAGTGAAAAACTGTTTTTT
CASSLGETGGSEKLFF
>TRBJ1-4|TRBV14|-|-
TGTGCCAGCAGCCAATTAGGTGGGCCGAATCGACCCGAAAAACTGTTTTTT
CASSQLGGPNRPEKLFF
>TRBJ2-5|TRBV10-1|-|few
TGCGCCAGCAGTGAGTCACGGGGAGCCTACGGAGAGACCCAGTACTTC
CASSESRGAYGETQYF
>TRBJ1-1|TRBV12-3/TRBV12-4|-|once
TGTGCCAGCACCCGGTACGGGAGCGCTGAAGCTTTCTTT
CASTRYGSAEAFF
>TRBJ1-5|TRBV20-1|-|-
TGCAGTAGTAGGGGCCATCAGCCCCAGCATTTT
CSSRGHQPQHF
>TRBJ2-3|TRBV2|TRBD2|-
TGTGCCAGCAGCATCCTAGCGGGTTCGCAGTATTTT
CASSILAGSQYF
>TRBJ1-2|TRBV3-1/TRBV3-2|-|-
TGTGCCAGCAGCCAAGATGCGGGCGGCTACACCTTC
CASSQDAGGYTF
>TRBJ2-6|TRBV4-2|TRBD2|few
TGTGCCAGCAGCCCGACTAGCGGGGGGGCCTGGGCCAACGTCCTGACTTTC
CASSPTSGGAWANVLTF
>TRBJ1-5|TRBV15|TRBD1|-
TGTGCCACCAGCAGAGAACGGACAGGTAGCAATCAGCCCCAGCATTTT
CATSRERTGSNQPQHF
>TRBJ1-1|TRBV12-3/TRBV12-4|-|-
TGTGCCAGCTCACCAGGCCTGAACACTGAAGCTTTCTTT
CASSPGLNTEAFF
>TRBJ2-7|TRBV2|-|-
TGTGCCAGCAGCCCGGGCGGGCCGGGGGAGCAGTACTTC
CASSPGGPGEQYF
>TRBJ2-1|TRBV19|TRBD1|-
TGTGCCAGTAGTATCACAGGGGCCGGGTTTAATGAGCAGTTCTTC
CASSITGAGFNEQFF
>TRBJ1-1|TRBV6-5|-|-
TGTGCCAGCAGAGCAGACAGTATGAACACTGAAGCTTTCTTT
CASRADSMNTEAFF
>TRBJ2-1|TRBV21-1|-|-
TGTGCCAGCAGCAATTCGCTAAGATCCAACTATGAGCAGTTCTTC
CASSNSLRSNYEQFF
>TRBJ1-1|TRBV10-1|-|-
TGCGCCAGCAGACGATCCCGGGATATTGGGACTGAAGCTTTCTTT
CASRRSRDIGTEAFF